The 20 T cell receptor beta chains below all came from one sample that was sequenced in a study of monozygotic twins with inflammatory bowel disease. TCRdb re-called the 5' RACE reads and shows each CDR3 protein once, DNA omitted. The listing contains over 150,000 distinct CDR3 sequences. The material sequenced was blood. These TCRs come from a human donor with ulcerative colitis or Crohn's disease, or a healthy co-twin of an affected twin (not recorded which).

This chain links TRBV6-5 with TRBJ2-7; TCRdb indicates TRBD2, and absent DNA this call remains unverified. Per the germline V gene, CDR1 is MNHEY and CDR2 is SVGAGI. The CDR3 is 15 residues long. The CDR3 region is CASSFRLARGYEQYF.

The chain employs TRBV7-3 and TRBJ2-1; the D call of TRBD2 rests on TCRdb alone, since no DNA is present to check it. The CDR3 totals 17 residues. From germline, CDR1 is SGHTA and CDR2 FQGTGA. The CDR3 region is CASSLNLALAGHNEQFF.

This chain links TRBV6-1 with TRBJ2-1; no DNA is available, so the TRBD2 call from TCRdb remains unchecked. The germline CDR1 and CDR2 sequences are MNHNS and SASEGT. The CDR3 has 16 residues. The CDR3 spells CASSVELAPSGNEQFF.

The chain is built from TRBV5-1 and TRBJ2-7; TCRdb outputs TRBD1, but without DNA this stays unchecked. From germline, CDR1 is SGHRS and CDR2 YFSETQ. The CDR3 totals 12 residues. CDR3 protein: CASSSGIYEQYF.

V and J are TRBV5-1 and TRBJ2-3. The CDR3 is 11 residues long. In germline, CDR1 is SGHRS, CDR2 YFSETQ. The CDR3 loop reads CASSFQDTQYF.

The chain's CDR3 is CASSDEGQGESPLHF. J is TRBJ1-6 and V is TRBV6-1; the D gene TCRdb calls, TRBD1, cannot be checked with no DNA. Germline values: CDR1 MNHNS, CDR2 SASEGT. This CDR3 contains 15 residues.

The V and J genes are TRBV29-1 and TRBJ2-7. The CDR3 contains 11 residues. Germline CDR1 SQVTM, CDR2 ANQGSEA. The CDR3 is CSVRSTYEQYF.

The chain uses TRBV7-3 and TRBJ2-7; the D call of TRBD1 rests on TCRdb alone, since no DNA is present to check it. CDR3 length: 15 residues. Germline lookup yields CDR1 SGHTA and CDR2 FQGTGA. CDR3 amino acids: CASSLGGQAAYEQYF. The variable domain in full, completed from reference TRBV7-3 and TRBJ2-7, reads GAGVSQTPSNKVTEKGKYVELRCDPISGHTALYWYRQSLGQGPEFLIYFQGTGAADDSGLPNDRFFAVRPEGSVSTLKIQRTERGDSAVYLCASSLGGQAAYEQYFGPGTRLTVT.

CDR3 residues: CASSTQTGGTAEAFF. The J gene is TRBJ1-1, the V gene TRBV5-1; with no DNA, the TCRdb D assignment of TRBD1 cannot be verified. The germline V gene encodes CDR1 SGHRS and CDR2 YFSETQ. CDR3 size: 15 residues.

The CDR3 sequence: CASSWGPGGTGEQYF. This chain joins TRBV5-1 and TRBJ2-7; TCRdb's D call, TRBD1, is unchecked because there is no DNA. The germline CDR1 and CDR2 sequences are SGHRS and YFSETQ. This CDR3 has 15 amino acids.

The J gene is TRBJ2-7, the V gene TRBV7-9. The CDR3 is 11 residues long. Germline values: CDR1 SEHNR, CDR2 FQNEAQ (reference sequence). CDR3: CASSFYYEQYF.

The J gene is TRBJ2-7, the V gene TRBV7-2; the D gene TCRdb calls, TRBD1, cannot be checked with no DNA. This CDR3 is built from 13 residues. Germline CDR1 SGHTA, CDR2 FQGNSA. The CDR3 reads CASSWGQGDEQYF.

V gene TRBV27 combines with J gene TRBJ2-7; TCRdb calls TRBD1, which cannot be checked without DNA. CDR3 length: 15 amino acids. Germline V gene sequence: CDR1 MNHEY, CDR2 SMNVEV (reference sequence). CDR3 sequence reads: CASSLPRQGRYEQYF.

CDR3: CASSLPGLGYNEQFF. The rearrangement links TRBV7-3 to TRBJ2-1; TCRdb proposes TRBD2, but this gene call is untestable without DNA. The V gene's germline CDR1 is SGHTA and CDR2 FQGTGA. This CDR3 is built from 15 residues.

The gene calls are TRBV15 and TRBJ2-1; the D call from TCRdb, TRBD2, cannot be confirmed without DNA. The CDR3 consists of 17 residues. Germline loops: CDR1 LNHNV, CDR2 YYDKDF (reference sequence). The CDR3 sequence: CATSRDSSGRAGYEQFF.

The chain couples TRBV28 to TRBJ1-5; TCRdb's D call of TRBD1 is untestable without DNA. This CDR3 comprises 14 residues. Germline V lookup: CDR1 MDHEN, CDR2 SYDVKM. CDR3: CASSLWTGYQPQHF.

V gene TRBV7-8 combines with J gene TRBJ1-5. The CDR3 extends over 14 amino acids. Germline lookup yields CDR1 SGHVS and CDR2 FQNEAQ. CDR3 loop: CASSSTGRDQPQHF.

This chain connects TRBV5-1 to TRBJ2-1. Germline V gene lookup returns CDR1 SGHRS and CDR2 YFSETQ. The CDR3 length is 13 residues. The chain's CDR3 is CASSPVGYNEQFF.

This chain connects TRBV21-1 to TRBJ2-7; absent DNA, TCRdb's TRBD1 call cannot be checked. TRBV21-1 is labeled a pseudogene. The CDR3 spans 19 residues. The CDR3 spells CASSKGHTRGTDSNYEQYF.

This rearrangement joins TRBV6-4 to TRBJ2-4; TCRdb proposes TRBD2, but this gene call is untestable without DNA. This CDR3 contains 17 residues. The germline V gene encodes CDR1 MRHNA and CDR2 SNTAGT. The CDR3 sequence: CASSDSNALRAKNIQYF.